This TCR beta chain was obtained from a study of vaccination and CD4 T cells after COVID-19. The CDR3 spans 14 residues. V was cut by 0 bases and J by 0 bases, with 8 bases left in between. The germline CDR1 and CDR2 sequences are DFQATT and SNEGSKA (reference sequence). Once obtained from cultured CD4+ T cells, the DNA was sequenced using the Oncomine TCR Beta short-read assay. It was from cultured CD4+ T cells that genomic DNA was extracted. Each CDR3 protein gets one entry after TCRdb re-called the PCR reads with MiXCR. The sample lists approximately 20,000 distinct CDR3 sequences, less than 75% occurring once. Described treatment: approximately 10-day PBMC culture with coronavirus spike peptide pools or control peptides (ViraFEST assay). As concerns this clonotype: Its antigen is currently unknown.

The sequence was obtained from a human donor who had recovered from COVID-19. The sample was CD4+ T cells from blood, cultured in vitro. V is TRBV20-1 and J is TRBJ1-2; D is undetermined. DNA for the CDR3: TGCAGTGCTAGAGATGCAAGAACTAACTATGGCTACACCTTC. Translated, it gives CSARDARTNYGYTF.